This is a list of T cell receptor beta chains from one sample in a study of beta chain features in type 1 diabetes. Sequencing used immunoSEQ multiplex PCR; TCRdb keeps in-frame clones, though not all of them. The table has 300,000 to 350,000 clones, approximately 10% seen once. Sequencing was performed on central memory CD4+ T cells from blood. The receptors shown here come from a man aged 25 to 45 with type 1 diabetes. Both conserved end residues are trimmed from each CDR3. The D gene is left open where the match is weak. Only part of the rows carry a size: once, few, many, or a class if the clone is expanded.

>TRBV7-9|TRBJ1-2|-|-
ASSLARDYNYGYT
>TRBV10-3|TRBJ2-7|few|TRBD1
AISEGTGQAQQY
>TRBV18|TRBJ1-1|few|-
ASSPQSTTAEAF
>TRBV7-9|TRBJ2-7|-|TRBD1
ASSLAGAGGYEQY
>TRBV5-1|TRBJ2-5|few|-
ASSPTGRETQY
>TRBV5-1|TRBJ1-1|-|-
ASSSPPDITEAF
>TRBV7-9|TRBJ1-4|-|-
ASSLVVGEKLF
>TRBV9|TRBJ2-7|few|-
ASSVGYEQY
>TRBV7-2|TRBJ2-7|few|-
ASSPQGGGEQY
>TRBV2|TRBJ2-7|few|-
ASSEYGVSSYEQY
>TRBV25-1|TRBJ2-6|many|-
ASSERSALT
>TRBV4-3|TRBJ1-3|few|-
ARPLRLFRGNTIY
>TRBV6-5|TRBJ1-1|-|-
ASSYAETGTEAF
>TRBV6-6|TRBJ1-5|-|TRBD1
ASSPGTGPPGQPQH
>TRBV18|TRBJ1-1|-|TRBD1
ASSPGTGGLNTEAF
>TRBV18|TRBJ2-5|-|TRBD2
ASSPRGGAEETQY
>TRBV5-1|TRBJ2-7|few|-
ASSLVAEYYEQY
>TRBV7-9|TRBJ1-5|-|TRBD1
ASSLGTVDQPQH
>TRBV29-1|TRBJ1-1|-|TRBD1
TVSQGTGTEAF
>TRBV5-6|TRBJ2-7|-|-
ASSLDMGSEQY
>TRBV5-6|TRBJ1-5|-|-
ASSRVGARQPQH
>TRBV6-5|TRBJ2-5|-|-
ASSTGNQETQY